Following are 16 T cell receptor beta chains from one sample sequenced in a study of blood T cell repertoires in COVID-19. Assay used: immunoSEQ multiplex PCR; TCRdb lists only in-frame clones, some missing. The table has more than 150,000 clones, 90% seen once. Input material: peripheral blood. These receptor sequences come from a man between 45 and 60 years old with acute or convalescent COVID-19.

The chain combines TRBV27 with TRBJ1-5; D call uncertain. This CDR3 is built from 14 residues. Trimming took off 4 bases at V and 5 bases at J, with 12 bases between the two ends. Germline CDR1 reads MNHEY; CDR2 reads SMNVEV (reference sequence). This CDR3 is CASSSGGKHQPQHF. CDR3 DNA sequence: TGTGCCAGCAGTTCGGGAGGGAAGCATCAGCCCCAGCATTTT.

The chain uses TRBV5-1 and TRBJ2-2; perhaps TRBD2 as D (6 bases). Trimming shortened V by 3 bases and J by 2 bases, and 20 bases separated the two germline ends. The CDR3 consists of 18 residues. Germline loops: CDR1 SGHRS, CDR2 YFSETQ. The CDR3 DNA reads as TGCGCCAGCAGCTCCCCCCGAGGCGGGGCTAGCAACACCGGGGAGCTGTTTTTT. Its translation is CASSSPRGGASNTGELFF.

The chain combines TRBV19 with TRBJ1-6; the match to TRBD1 covers 8 bases. Germline V gene data show CDR1 as LNHDA and CDR2 as SQIVND (reference sequence). This CDR3 spans 16 amino acids. After removal of 5 bases from V and 2 bases from J, the junction contained 5 bases not matched to a gene. The CDR3 region has the DNA TGTGCCAGTAGTCCATTACAGGGGGCCTATAATTCACCCCTCCACTTT. Translation gives CASSPLQGAYNSPLHF.

The chain couples TRBV19 to TRBJ1-3, with D tentatively TRBD1 (5 bases). CDR3 length equals 15 residues. The germline V and J ends were trimmed by 4 bases and 4 bases, with 14 bases remaining between them. Germline V gene lookup returns CDR1 LNHDA and CDR2 SQIVND (reference sequence). CDR3 amino acids: CASSTTQGNGNTIYF. DNA for the CDR3: TGTGCCAGTAGTACGACGCAGGGAAACGGAAACACCATATATTTT.

The rearrangement uses TRBV28 and TRBJ1-6, with TRBD1 matching over 9 bases. The CDR3 contains 17 residues. The germline gives CDR1 MDHEN, CDR2 SYDVKM. The ends lost 2 bases at V and 7 bases at J; junction bases unmatched: 9. CDR3 DNA sequence: TGTGCCAGCAGTTTACCCCTGGGACAGGGTGGAAATTCACCCCTCCACTTT. Amino acids: CASSLPLGQGGNSPLHF. The full variable domain, with the rest looked up from reference TRBV28 and TRBJ1-6, is DVKVTQSSRYLVKRTGEKVFLECVQDMDHENMFWYRQDPGLGLRLIYFSYDVKMKEKGDIPEGYSVSREKKERFSLILESASTNQTSMYLCASSLPLGQGGNSPLHFGNGTRLTVT.

The chain couples TRBV6-6 to TRBJ2-2, with 8 bases fitting TRBD1. Germline V lookup: CDR1 MNHNY, CDR2 SVGAGI (reference sequence). V shed 6 bases and J 7 bases; nucleotides not matched to a gene: 7. CDR3 length: 14 amino acids. CDR3 sequence reads: CASRPQGGGGELFF. CDR3 in DNA: TGTGCCAGCAGGCCACAGGGGGGAGGCGGGGAGCTGTTTTTT.

By proportion, this clone is medium-sized. The V call is TRBV5-1, the J call TRBJ2-2; TRBD2 is a possible D gene (5 bases). Trimming removed 4 bases from V and 1 base from J, with 11 bases in between. Germline CDR1 SGHRS, CDR2 YFSETQ. This CDR3 has 15 amino acids. CDR3 sequence reads: CASSRGTVNTGELFF. The CDR3, as DNA: TGCGCCAGCAGCCGGGGAACAGTGAACACCGGGGAGCTGTTTTTT.

In this sample, this clone turned up a few times. The chain has TRBV20-1 and TRBJ2-7; D is possibly TRBD2 (6 bases). V lost 3 bases, J lost 3 bases, and 6 bases lay in between. Germline V lookup: CDR1 DFQATT, CDR2 SNEGSKA (reference sequence). The CDR3 sequence is 11 residues long. This CDR3 reads CSAREGYEQYV. The CDR3 DNA sequence: TGCAGTGCTAGGGAGGGCTACGAGCAGTACGTC.

The chain links TRBV6-2 or TRBV6-3 to TRBJ1-1, with D possibly being TRBD1 (5 bases). The germline V and J ends were trimmed by 0 bases and 7 bases, with 9 bases remaining between them. CDR3 length: 13 residues. Per the germline V gene, CDR1 is MNHEY and CDR2 is SVGEGT. CDR3 loop: CASSYSGGIEAFF. The DNA for the CDR3 is TGTGCCAGCAGTTACTCGGGGGGGATTGAAGCTTTCTTT.

This clone was picked up a small number of times. This sample includes further DNA sequences coding for the same CDR3. The CDR3 nucleotides read TGTGCCAGCAGCGTAGCAGGAAACACTGAAGCTTTCTTT. It specifies CASSVAGNTEAFF. The J gene is TRBJ1-1, the V gene TRBV9; D is ambiguous. The length of the CDR3 is 13 residues. CDR1 and CDR2 (germline): SGDLS, YYNGEE. Trimming pared 0 bases from V and 2 bases from J, leaving 5 bases between.

The chain joins TRBV9 to TRBJ2-7; TRBD2 aligns across 11 bases. The germline V gene has CDR1 SGDLS and CDR2 YYNGEE. The CDR3 runs 15 residues. The V segment lost 4 bases and the J segment 4 bases; nucleotides outside the gene matches: 7. CDR3 nucleotide sequence: TGTGCCAGCAGCCCCCGACTAGCGGGAAAATACGAGCAGTACTTC. This sequence encodes CASSPRLAGKYEQYF.

The rearrangement uses TRBV12-3 or TRBV12-4 and TRBJ1-5; D may be TRBD1 (5 bases). CDR3 length: 13 amino acids. V shed 3 bases and J shed 7 bases, with 10 bases lying between them. The CDR3 is CASSFGGRQPQHF. The CDR3 DNA reads TGTGCCAGCAGTTTCGGGGGAAGGCAGCCCCAGCATTTT.

The rearrangement links TRBV30 to TRBJ1-2; the match to TRBD1 covers 10 bases. CDR1 is GTSNPN and CDR2 is SVGIG in the germline V gene (reference sequence). The junction had 4 bases not matched to a gene; V was cut back by 4 bases and J by 8 bases. The CDR3 totals 12 residues. The DNA of the CDR3 is TGTGCCTGGATGGGGGACAGGGGAGGCTACACCTTC. Translation: CAWMGDRGGYTF.

The chain employs TRBV6-6 and TRBJ1-4; D gene ambiguous. The germline V and J ends were trimmed by 5 bases and 0 bases, with 10 bases remaining between them. Germline-derived CDR1 and CDR2 are MNHNY and SVGAGI (reference sequence). The CDR3 consists of 15 residues. This CDR3 is CASSRSTTTNEKLFF. DNA for the CDR3: TGTGCCAGCAGTCGATCGACAACAACTAATGAAAAACTGTTTTTT.

V gene TRBV6-6 combines with J gene TRBJ1-5; 8 nucleotides agree with TRBD1. The length of the CDR3 is 16 residues. Germline-derived CDR1 and CDR2 are MNHNY and SVGAGI (reference sequence). Losses at the gene ends were 4 bases for V and 5 bases for J; bases not matched to a gene: 10. CDR3 region: CASSSLPGQGYQPQHF. CDR3 coding DNA: TGTGCCAGCAGTTCTCTGCCCGGACAGGGATATCAGCCCCAGCATTTT.

The gene calls are TRBV28 and TRBJ2-2; 7 positions agree with TRBD2. With V trimmed by 5 bases and J by 7 bases, 7 bases remained unmatched. This CDR3 contains 14 residues. Per the germline V gene, CDR1 is MDHEN and CDR2 is SYDVKM. The CDR3 DNA reads as TGTGCCAGCAGTCTAAGACTAGCAGGCGGGGAGCTGTTTTTT. Its translation is CASSLRLAGGELFF. The full variable domain, its missing parts supplied by reference TRBV28 and TRBJ2-2, is DVKVTQSSRYLVKRTGEKVFLECVQDMDHENMFWYRQDPGLGLRLIYFSYDVKMKEKGDIPEGYSVSREKKERFSLILESASTNQTSMYLCASSLRLAGGELFFGEGSRLTVL.